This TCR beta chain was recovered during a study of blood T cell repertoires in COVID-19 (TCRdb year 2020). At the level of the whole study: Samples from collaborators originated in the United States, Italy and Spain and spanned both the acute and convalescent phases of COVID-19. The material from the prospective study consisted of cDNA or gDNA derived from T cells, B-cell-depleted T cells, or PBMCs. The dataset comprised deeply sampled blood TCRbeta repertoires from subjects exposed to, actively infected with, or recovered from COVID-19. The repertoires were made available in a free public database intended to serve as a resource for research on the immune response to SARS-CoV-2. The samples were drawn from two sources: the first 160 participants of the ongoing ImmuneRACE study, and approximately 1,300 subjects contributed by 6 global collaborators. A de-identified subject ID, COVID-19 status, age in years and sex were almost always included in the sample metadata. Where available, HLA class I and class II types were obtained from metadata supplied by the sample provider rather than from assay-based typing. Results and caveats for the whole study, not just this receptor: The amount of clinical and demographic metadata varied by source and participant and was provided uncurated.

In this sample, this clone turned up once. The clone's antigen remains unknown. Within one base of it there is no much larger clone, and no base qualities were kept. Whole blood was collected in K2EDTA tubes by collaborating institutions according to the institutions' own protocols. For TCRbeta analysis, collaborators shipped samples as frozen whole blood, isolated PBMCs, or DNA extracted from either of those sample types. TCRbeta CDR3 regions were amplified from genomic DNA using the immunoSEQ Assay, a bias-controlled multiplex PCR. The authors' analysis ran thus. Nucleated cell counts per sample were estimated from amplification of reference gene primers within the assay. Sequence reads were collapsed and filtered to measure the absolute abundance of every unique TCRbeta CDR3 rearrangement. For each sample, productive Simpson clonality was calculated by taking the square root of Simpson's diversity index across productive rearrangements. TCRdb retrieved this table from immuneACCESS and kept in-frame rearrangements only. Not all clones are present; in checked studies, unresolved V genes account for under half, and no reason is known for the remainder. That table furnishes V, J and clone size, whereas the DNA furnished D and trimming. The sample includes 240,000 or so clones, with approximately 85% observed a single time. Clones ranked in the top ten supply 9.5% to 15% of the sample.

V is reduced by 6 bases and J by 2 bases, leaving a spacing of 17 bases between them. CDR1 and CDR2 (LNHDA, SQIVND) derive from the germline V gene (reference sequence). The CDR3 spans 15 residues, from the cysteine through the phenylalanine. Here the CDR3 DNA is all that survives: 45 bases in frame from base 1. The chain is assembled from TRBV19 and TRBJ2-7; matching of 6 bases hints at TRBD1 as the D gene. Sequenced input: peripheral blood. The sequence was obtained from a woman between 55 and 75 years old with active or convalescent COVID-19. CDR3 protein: CASRIRDTGTYEQYF. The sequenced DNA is TGTGCCAGTAGAATCCGGGACACGGGAACCTACGAGCAGTACTTC.